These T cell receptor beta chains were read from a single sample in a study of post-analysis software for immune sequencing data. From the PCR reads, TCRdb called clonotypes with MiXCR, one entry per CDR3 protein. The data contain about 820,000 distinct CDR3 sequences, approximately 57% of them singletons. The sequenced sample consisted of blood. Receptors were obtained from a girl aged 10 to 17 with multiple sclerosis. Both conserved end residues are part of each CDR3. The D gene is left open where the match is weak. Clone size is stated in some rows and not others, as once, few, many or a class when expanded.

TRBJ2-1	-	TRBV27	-	TGTGCCAGCAGTACCTCCCGAGGGGCTGCCTACAATGAGCAGTTCTTC	CASSTSRGAAYNEQFF
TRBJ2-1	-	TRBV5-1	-	TGCGCCAGCAGCCGAGGGGCAGTGACGGGAGAAGGGAATGAGCAGTTCTTC	CASSRGAVTGEGNEQFF
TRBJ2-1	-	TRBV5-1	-	TGCGCCAGCAGCTTTTCTAGAGTTATAGGCAATGAGCAGTTCTTC	CASSFSRVIGNEQFF
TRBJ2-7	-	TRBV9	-	TGTGCCAGCAGCGTAGCGGGCTGGGACCCTACGAGCTCCTACGAGCAGTACTTC	CASSVAGWDPTSSYEQYF
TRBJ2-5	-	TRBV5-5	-	TGTGCCAGCAGCTCATATAATCAAGAGACCCAGTACTTC	CASSSYNQETQYF
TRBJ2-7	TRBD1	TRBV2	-	TGTGCCAGCAACTGGGACAGGCGCTCCTTCCACTACTACGAGCAGTACTTC	CASNWDRRSFHYYEQYF
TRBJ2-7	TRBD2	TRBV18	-	TGTGCCAGCTCACCCGGACTAGCGGGGTTAAGTGAGCAGTACTTC	CASSPGLAGLSEQYF
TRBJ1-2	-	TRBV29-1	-	TGCAGCGTTGCGGTTAGGGGAAACTATGGCTACACCTTC	CSVAVRGNYGYTF
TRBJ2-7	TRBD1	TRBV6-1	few	TGTGCCAGCAGCGCTCCGGGGGGACAGGGGTCGCTCGCGAAATACGAGCAGTACTTC	CASSAPGGQGSLAKYEQYF
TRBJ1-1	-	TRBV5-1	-	TGCGCCAGCAGCTTGGGAAATCGAGCTTTCTTT	CASSLGNRAFF
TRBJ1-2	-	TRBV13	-	TGTGCCAGCAGCCCCCATGGGGGAGCGACTAACTATGGCTACACCTTC	CASSPHGGATNYGYTF
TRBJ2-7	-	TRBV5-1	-	TGCGCCAGCAGCTTAGTCCAGTTCCCGGGCGAGCAGTACTTC	CASSLVQFPGEQYF
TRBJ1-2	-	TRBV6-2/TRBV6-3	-	TGTGCCAGCACTCAAGGGGGCTATGGCTACACCTTC	CASTQGGYGYTF
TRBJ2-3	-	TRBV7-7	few	TGTGCCAGCAGCCCCGGCGTAGCCGGGGGTACGAATACGCAGTATTTT	CASSPGVAGGTNTQYF
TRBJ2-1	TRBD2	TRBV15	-	TGTGCCACCACCCCGCGGGGGGCGAGCTCCTACAATGAGCAGTTCTTC	CATTPRGASSYNEQFF
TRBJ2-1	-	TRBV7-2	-	TGTGCCAGCAGCTCCATGCTAGCGACCGGCGCCAATGAGCAGTTCTTC	CASSSMLATGANEQFF
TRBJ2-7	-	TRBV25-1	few	TGTGCCAGCAGTGGCCGGGGCGTAAGATCCGCCGAGCAGTACTTC	CASSGRGVRSAEQYF
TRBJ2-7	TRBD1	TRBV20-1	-	TGCAGTGCAACCTGGACAGGGGGTTCCTACGAGCAGTACTTC	CSATWTGGSYEQYF
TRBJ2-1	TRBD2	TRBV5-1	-	TGCGCCAACAGCCAGAGTAGCGGGGGTATGAGCAATGAGCAGTTCTTC	CANSQSSGGMSNEQFF
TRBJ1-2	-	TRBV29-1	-	TGCAGCGTTGCAAACGAGGGGGGCTATGGCTACACCTTC	CSVANEGGYGYTF
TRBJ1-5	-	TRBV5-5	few	TGTGCCAGCGGCTTGGACAGTAGCAATCAGCCCCAGCATTTT	CASGLDSSNQPQHF
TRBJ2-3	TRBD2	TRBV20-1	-	TGCAGTGCTAAGGGACTAGCGGCTCGGGATACGCAGTATTTT	CSAKGLAARDTQYF